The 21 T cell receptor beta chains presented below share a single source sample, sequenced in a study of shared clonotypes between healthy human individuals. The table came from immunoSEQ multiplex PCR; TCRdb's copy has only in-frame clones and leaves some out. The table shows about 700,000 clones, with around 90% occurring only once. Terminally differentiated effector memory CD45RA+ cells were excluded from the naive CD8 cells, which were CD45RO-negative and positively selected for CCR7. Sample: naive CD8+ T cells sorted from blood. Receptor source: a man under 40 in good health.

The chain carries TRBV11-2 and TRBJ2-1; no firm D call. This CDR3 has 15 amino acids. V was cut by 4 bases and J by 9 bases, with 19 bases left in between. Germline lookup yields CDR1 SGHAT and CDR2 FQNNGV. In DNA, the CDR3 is TGTGCCAGCAGCTCCCTTTTGGATGGGTACGGTGAGCAGTTCTTC. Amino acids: CASSSLLDGYGEQFF. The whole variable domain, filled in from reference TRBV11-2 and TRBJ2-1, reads EAGVAQSPRYKIIEKRQSVAFWCNPISGHATLYWYQQILGQGPKLLIQFQNNGVVDDSQLPKDRFSAERLKGVDSTLKIQPAKLEDSAVYLCASSSLLDGYGEQFFGPGTRLTVL.

CDR3 DNA: TGTGCCAGCAGCTTAGACCTAGCGGGAGTCGTAATAGCCAAAAACATTCAGTACTTC. Amino acids: CASSLDLAGVVIAKNIQYF. The chain links TRBV7-9 to TRBJ2-4; 10 bases agree with TRBD2. Trimming at V came to 1 base and at J to 0 bases, leaving 9 bases not matched to a gene. The CDR3 covers 19 residues. Germline loops: CDR1 SEHNR, CDR2 FQNEAQ (reference sequence).

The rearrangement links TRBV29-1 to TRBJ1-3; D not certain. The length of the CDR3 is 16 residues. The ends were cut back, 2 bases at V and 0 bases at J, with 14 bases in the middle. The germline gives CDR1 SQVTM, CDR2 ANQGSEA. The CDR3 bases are TGCAGCGTTGAAACGCCTCGGGGTTCCTCTGGAAACACCATATATTTT. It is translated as CSVETPRGSSGNTIYF.

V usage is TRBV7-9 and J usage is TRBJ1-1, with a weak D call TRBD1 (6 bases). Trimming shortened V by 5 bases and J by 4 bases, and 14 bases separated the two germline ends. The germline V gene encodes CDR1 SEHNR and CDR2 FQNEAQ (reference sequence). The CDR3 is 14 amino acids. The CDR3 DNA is TGTGCCAGCAGCCTCACCACAGGGACCACTGAAGCTTTCTTT. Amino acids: CASSLTTGTTEAFF.

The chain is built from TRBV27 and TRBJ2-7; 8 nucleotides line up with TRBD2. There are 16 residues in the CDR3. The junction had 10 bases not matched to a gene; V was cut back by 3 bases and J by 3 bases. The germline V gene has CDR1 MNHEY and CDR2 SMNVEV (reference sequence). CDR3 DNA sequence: TGTGCCAGCAGTTTCTCAATCGGGACTAGAGTCTACGAGCAGTACTTC. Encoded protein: CASSFSIGTRVYEQYF.

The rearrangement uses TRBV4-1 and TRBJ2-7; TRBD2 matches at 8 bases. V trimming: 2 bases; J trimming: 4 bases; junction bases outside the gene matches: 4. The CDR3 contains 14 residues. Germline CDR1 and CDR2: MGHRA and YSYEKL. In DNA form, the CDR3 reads TGCGCCAGCAGCCAAATAGCGGGAAGGTACGAGCAGTACTTC. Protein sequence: CASSQIAGRYEQYF.

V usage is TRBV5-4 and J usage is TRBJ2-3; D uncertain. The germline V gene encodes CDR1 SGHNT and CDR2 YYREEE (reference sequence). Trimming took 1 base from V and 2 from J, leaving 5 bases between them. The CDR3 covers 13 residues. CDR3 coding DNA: TGTGCCAGCAGCTTGTTCCACACAGATACGCAGTATTTT. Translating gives CASSLFHTDTQYF.

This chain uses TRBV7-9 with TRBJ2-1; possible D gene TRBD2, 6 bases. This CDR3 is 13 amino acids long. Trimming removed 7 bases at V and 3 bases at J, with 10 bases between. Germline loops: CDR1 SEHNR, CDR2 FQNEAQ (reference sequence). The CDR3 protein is CASMGGNYNEQFF. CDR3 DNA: TGTGCCAGCATGGGAGGTAACTACAATGAGCAGTTCTTC.

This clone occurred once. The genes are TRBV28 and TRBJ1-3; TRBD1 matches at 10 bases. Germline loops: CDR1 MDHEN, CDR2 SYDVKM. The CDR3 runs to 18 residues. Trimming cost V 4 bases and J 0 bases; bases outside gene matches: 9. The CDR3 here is CASSSDRGRIASGNTIYF. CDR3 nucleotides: TGTGCCAGCAGTTCGGACAGGGGGAGGATAGCCTCTGGAAACACCATATATTTT.

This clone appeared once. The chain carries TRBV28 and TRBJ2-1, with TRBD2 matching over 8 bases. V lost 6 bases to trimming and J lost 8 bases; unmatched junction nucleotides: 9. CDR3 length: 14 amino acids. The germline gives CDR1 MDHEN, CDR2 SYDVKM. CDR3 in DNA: TGTGCCAGCAGATTTATAGGAGCGGGAGATGAGCAGTTCTTC. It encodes CASRFIGAGDEQFF.

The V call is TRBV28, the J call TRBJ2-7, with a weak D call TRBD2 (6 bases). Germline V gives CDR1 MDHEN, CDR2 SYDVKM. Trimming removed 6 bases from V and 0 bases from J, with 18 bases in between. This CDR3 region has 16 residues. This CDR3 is CASSRSRMRDSYEQYF. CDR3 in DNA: TGTGCCAGCAGCCGCTCCAGAATGCGGGACTCCTACGAGCAGTACTTC.

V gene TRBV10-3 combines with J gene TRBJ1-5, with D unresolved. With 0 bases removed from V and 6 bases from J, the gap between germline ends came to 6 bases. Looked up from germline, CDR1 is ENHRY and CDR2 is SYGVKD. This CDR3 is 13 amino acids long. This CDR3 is CAISESQVQPQHF. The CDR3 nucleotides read TGTGCCATCAGTGAGTCTCAGGTTCAGCCCCAGCATTTT.

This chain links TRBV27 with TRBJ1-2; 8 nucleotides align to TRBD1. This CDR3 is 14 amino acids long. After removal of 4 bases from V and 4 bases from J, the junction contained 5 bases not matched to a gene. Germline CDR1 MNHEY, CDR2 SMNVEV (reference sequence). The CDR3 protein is CASSSPGGFYGYTF. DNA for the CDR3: TGTGCCAGCAGTTCTCCAGGGGGCTTCTATGGCTACACCTTC.

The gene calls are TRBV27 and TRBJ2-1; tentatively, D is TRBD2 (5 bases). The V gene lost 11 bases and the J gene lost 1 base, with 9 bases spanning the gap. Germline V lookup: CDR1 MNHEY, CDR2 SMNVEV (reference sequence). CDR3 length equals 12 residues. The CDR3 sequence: CAAWTSYNEQFF. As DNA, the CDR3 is TGTGCCGCCTGGACTTCCTACAATGAGCAGTTCTTC.

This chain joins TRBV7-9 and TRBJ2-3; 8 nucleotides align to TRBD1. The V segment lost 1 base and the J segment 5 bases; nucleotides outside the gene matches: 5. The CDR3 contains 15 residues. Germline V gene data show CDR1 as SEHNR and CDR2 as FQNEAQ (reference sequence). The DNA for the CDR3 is TGTGCCAGCAGCTTAGGCGGACAGGGTATAGATACGCAGTATTTT. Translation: CASSLGGQGIDTQYF.

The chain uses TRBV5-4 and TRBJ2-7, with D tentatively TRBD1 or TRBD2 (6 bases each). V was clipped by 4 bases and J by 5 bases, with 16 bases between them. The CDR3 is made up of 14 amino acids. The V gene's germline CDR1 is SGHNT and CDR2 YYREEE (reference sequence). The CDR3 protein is CASSVPYREDEQYF. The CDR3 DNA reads TGTGCCAGCAGCGTACCTTACAGGGAGGACGAGCAGTACTTC.

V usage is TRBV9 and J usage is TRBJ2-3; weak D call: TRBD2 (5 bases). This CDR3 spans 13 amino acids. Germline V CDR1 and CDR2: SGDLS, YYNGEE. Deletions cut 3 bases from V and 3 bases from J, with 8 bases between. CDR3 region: CASSAKRTDTQYF. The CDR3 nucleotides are TGTGCCAGCAGCGCTAAGCGGACAGATACGCAGTATTTT.

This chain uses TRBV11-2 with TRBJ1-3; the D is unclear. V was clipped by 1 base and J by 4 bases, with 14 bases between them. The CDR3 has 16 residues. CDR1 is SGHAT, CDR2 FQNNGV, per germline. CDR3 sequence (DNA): TGTGCCAGCAGCTTAGTCGCCGGAGGCTCCGGAAACACCATATATTTT. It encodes CASSLVAGGSGNTIYF.

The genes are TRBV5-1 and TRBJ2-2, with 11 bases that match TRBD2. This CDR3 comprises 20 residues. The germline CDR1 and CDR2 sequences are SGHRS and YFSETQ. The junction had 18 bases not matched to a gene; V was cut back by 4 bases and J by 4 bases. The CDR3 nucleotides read TGCGCCAGCAGCGACGTCTTAGCGGGAGGGCCCGGTAAGGGCACCGGGGAGCTGTTTTTT. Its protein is CASSDVLAGGPGKGTGELFF.

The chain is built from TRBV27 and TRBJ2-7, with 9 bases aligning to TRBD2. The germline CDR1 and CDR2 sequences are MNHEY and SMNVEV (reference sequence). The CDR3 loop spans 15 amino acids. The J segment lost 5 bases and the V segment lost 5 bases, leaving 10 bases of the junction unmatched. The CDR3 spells CASSVAGVLSHEQYF. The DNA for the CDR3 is TGTGCCAGCAGTGTAGCGGGAGTCCTGTCCCACGAGCAGTACTTC.

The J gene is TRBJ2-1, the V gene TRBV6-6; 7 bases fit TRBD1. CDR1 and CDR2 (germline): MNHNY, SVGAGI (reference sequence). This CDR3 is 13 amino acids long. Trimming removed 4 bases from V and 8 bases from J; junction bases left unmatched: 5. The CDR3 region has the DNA TGTGCCAGCAGTTCGAACAGGGGTCATGAGCAGTTCTTC. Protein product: CASSSNRGHEQFF.